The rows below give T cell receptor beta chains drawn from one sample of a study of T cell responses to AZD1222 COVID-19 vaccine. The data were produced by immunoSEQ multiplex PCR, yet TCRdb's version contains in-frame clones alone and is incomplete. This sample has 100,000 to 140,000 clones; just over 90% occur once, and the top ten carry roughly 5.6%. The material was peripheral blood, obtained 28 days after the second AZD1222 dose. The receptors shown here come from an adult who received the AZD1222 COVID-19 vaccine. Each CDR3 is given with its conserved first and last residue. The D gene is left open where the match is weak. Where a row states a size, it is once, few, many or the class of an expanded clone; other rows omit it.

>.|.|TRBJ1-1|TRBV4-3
TGCGCCAGCAGCCAATTGAGTAACACTGAAGCTTTCTTT
CASSQLSNTEAFF
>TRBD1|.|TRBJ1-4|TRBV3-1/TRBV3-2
TGTGCCAGCAGCGCGGGACAGGGTGGTGAAAAACTGTTTTTT
CASSAGQGGEKLFF
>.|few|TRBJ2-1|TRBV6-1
TGTGCCAGCAGTGAAGGAGAGGGGACCTATTACAATGAGCAGTTCTTC
CASSEGEGTYYNEQFF
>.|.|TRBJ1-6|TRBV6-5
TGTGCCAGCATTCCGGGAGCGGGGTCCGCGTCACCCCTCCACTTT
CASIPGAGSASPLHF
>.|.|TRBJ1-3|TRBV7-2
TGTGCCAGCAGGCCCGGGGGTGGAAACACCATATATTTT
CASRPGGGNTIYF
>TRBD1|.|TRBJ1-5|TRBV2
TGTGCCAGCTTGGGACAGTGGAATCAGCCCCAGCATTTT
CASLGQWNQPQHF
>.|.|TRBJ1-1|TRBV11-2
TGTGCCAGCAGCTCCCGTAGGGCAACCCCGAACACTGAAGCTTTCTTT
CASSSRRATPNTEAFF
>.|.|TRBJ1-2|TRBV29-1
TGCAGCGTTGATGGGTCCTGGGCTGGCTACACCTTC
CSVDGSWAGYTF
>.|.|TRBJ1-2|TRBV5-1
TGCGCCAGCAGCGCGGGACGGTCGGAGAGCTATGGCTACACCTTC
CASSAGRSESYGYTF
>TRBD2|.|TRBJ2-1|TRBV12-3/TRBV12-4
TGTGCCAGCAGACGGGCTAGCGGCCTACTGTTCTTC
CASRRASGLLFF
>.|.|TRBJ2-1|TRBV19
TGTGCCAGTAGTATAGATGCCCGACCAAATGAGCAGTTCTTC
CASSIDARPNEQFF
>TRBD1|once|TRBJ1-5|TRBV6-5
TGTGCCAGCAGACCGGGTAGGGGGCATCAGCCCCAGCATTTT
CASRPGRGHQPQHF
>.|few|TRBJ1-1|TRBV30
TGTGCCTGGACCCTACAACGGGGCGCTTTCTTT
CAWTLQRGAFF
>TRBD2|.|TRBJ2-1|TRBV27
TGTGCCAGCAGTGCCAGCGGGAGCCCCTACAATGAGCAGTTCTTC
CASSASGSPYNEQFF
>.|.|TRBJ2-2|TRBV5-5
TGTGCCAGCAGCGCCCGGGACTCTCGGAGCGGGGAGCTGTTTTTT
CASSARDSRSGELFF
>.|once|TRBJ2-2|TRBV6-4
TGTGCCAGCAGTGAAGAATTAAACACCGGGGAGCTGTTTTTT
CASSEELNTGELFF
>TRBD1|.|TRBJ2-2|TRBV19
TGTGCCAGTAAAGGGACAGGGAACACCGGGGAGCTGTTTTTT
CASKGTGNTGELFF